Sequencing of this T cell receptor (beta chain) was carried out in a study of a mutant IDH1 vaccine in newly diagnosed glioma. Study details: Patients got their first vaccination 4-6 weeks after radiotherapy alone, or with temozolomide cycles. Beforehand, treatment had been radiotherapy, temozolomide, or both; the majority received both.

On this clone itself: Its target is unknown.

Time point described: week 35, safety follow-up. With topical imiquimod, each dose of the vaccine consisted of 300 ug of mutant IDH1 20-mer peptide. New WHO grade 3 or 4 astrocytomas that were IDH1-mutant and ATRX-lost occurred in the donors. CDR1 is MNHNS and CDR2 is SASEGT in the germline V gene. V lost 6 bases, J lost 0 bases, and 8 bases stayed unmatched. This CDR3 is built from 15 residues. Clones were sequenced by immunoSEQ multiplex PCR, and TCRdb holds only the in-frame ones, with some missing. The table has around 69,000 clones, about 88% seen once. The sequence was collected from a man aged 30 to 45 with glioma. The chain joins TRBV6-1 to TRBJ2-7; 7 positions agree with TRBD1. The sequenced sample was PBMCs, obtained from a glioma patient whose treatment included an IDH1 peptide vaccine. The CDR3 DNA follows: TGTGCCAGCAGCCAAACGACAGGGAGCTCCTACGAGCAGTACTTC. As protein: CASSQTTGSSYEQYF.